The 24 T cell receptor beta chains presented below share a single source sample, sequenced in a study of blood T cell repertoires in COVID-19. TCRdb's copy holds only in-frame clones and misses some; the assay was immunoSEQ multiplex PCR. The table has roughly 380,000 clones, about 88% seen once. The sample consisted of peripheral blood. The receptors were sampled from a middle-aged woman with COVID-19, enrolled during active disease.

This chain connects TRBV6-6 to TRBJ1-1, with TRBD1 as a possible D gene (6 bases). The V end was cut by 0 bases, the J end by 4 bases, with 12 bases between. CDR1 and CDR2 from the germline V gene are MNHNY and SVGAGI (reference sequence). CDR3 length equals 15 residues. CDR3 bases: TGTGCCAGCAGTTACTCGCCGACAGGCTTCACTGAAGCTTTCTTT. This gives the protein CASSYSPTGFTEAFF.

The V gene is TRBV6-5, the J gene TRBJ1-2; 7 positions match TRBD1. The CDR3 runs 13 residues. The V and J ends lost 2 bases and 4 bases, in that order; junction bases with no gene match: 1. CDR1 and CDR2 (germline): MNHEY, SVGAGI. The CDR3 sequence is CASSYRTGYGYTF. Written as DNA, the CDR3 is TGTGCCAGCAGTTACCGGACAGGCTATGGCTACACCTTC.

J is TRBJ2-5 and V is TRBV5-4; 9 bases are a match to TRBD1. The CDR3 is 13 residues long. Germline V lookup: CDR1 SGHNT, CDR2 YYREEE (reference sequence). Trimming cost V 3 bases and J 9 bases; bases outside gene matches: 6. As DNA, the CDR3 is TGTGCCAGCAGCTCACAGGGGGCGAGGGCCCAGTACTTC. This translates into CASSSQGARAQYF.

The chain recombines TRBV6-1 with TRBJ1-1, with 9 bases aligning to TRBD1. This CDR3 spans 17 amino acids. V was clipped by 4 bases and J by 1 base; unmatched bases: 10. Germline loops: CDR1 MNHNS, CDR2 SASEGT. CDR3 bases: TGTGCCAGCAGTGGTGAGACAGGGGGTCTTGAGAACACTGAAGCTTTCTTT. It is translated as CASSGETGGLENTEAFF.

This rearrangement joins TRBV28 to TRBJ1-2; 7 bases are shared with TRBD1. The CDR3 totals 17 residues. Germline loops: CDR1 MDHEN, CDR2 SYDVKM. V lost 5 bases and J lost 0; bases outside the gene matches: 12. The CDR3 nucleotides are TGTGCCAGCAGTCCGTCCGTGGCAGGGGGAGCTAACTATGGCTACACCTTC. Translating it yields CASSPSVAGGANYGYTF.

The chain employs TRBV6-2 or TRBV6-3 and TRBJ1-2, with a weak D call TRBD1 (6 bases). This CDR3 is 13 amino acids long. Germline CDR1 and CDR2: MNHEY and SVGEGT. V gave up 4 bases and J gave up 1 base, with 7 bases separating them. CDR3 loop: CASSLDSNYGYTF. DNA for the CDR3: TGTGCCAGCAGTTTGGACAGTAACTATGGCTACACCTTC.

The chain uses TRBV5-1 and TRBJ1-4; D is possibly TRBD1 (6 bases). In germline, CDR1 is SGHRS, CDR2 YFSETQ. V gave up 0 bases and J gave up 6 bases, with 18 bases separating them. This CDR3 comprises 17 residues. The CDR3 nucleotides are TGCGCCAGCAGCTTGGCCCTCCCAACAGGGAAGGATGAAAAACTGTTTTTT. Encoded protein: CASSLALPTGKDEKLFF.

Of note for this clone: Other DNA sequences in the same sample also yield this CDR3. The chain employs TRBV5-1 and TRBJ2-7; 7 nucleotides line up with TRBD2. Per the germline V gene, CDR1 is SGHRS and CDR2 is YFSETQ. V shed 0 bases, J shed 4 bases, and the junction held 4 bases outside the gene matches. The CDR3 loop spans 14 amino acids. CDR3 in DNA: TGCGCCAGCAGCTTGGATCCTAGCGGATACGAGCAGTACTTC. Amino acid sequence: CASSLDPSGYEQYF.

The chain couples TRBV6-2 or TRBV6-3 to TRBJ2-6; tentative D call: TRBD1 (6 bases). V shed 6 bases and J shed 0 bases, with 21 bases lying between them. Germline-derived CDR1 and CDR2 are MNHEY and SVGEGT. This CDR3 comprises 19 residues. CDR3 protein: CASSFLPKTGLSGANVLTF. CDR3 sequence (DNA): TGTGCCAGCAGCTTCCTCCCAAAGACAGGACTCTCTGGGGCCAACGTCCTGACTTTC.

V usage is TRBV7-9 and J usage is TRBJ1-6; D ambiguous. V was clipped by 0 bases and J by 7 bases, with 4 bases between them. CDR1 and CDR2 from the germline V gene are SEHNR and FQNEAQ (reference sequence). The CDR3 is 13 amino acids. The CDR3 bases are TGTGCCAGCAGCTTAGCTGGCAATTCACCCCTCCACTTT. This translates into CASSLAGNSPLHF.

The genes are TRBV5-1 and TRBJ1-2; possibly TRBD1 for D (5 bases). This CDR3 is built from 13 residues. Germline values: CDR1 SGHRS, CDR2 YFSETQ. Trimming took off 4 bases at V and 4 bases at J, with 11 bases between the two ends. CDR3 in DNA: TGCGCCAGCAGCCCGCGGGACTTCTATGGCTACACCTTC. It translates to CASSPRDFYGYTF.

The rearrangement links TRBV10-3 to TRBJ2-6, with D possibly being TRBD2 (5 bases). Germline CDR1 ENHRY, CDR2 SYGVKD. The CDR3 extends over 14 amino acids. The V and J ends lost 7 bases and 0 bases respectively, with 7 bases between them. In DNA form, the CDR3 reads TGTGCCATCAAGAGGGACTCTGGGGCCAACGTCCTGACTTTC. It translates to CAIKRDSGANVLTF.

The chain links TRBV9 to TRBJ1-2; D is undetermined. The CDR3 sequence is 13 residues long. Per the germline V gene, CDR1 is SGDLS and CDR2 is YYNGEE. V lost 3 bases to trimming and J lost 5 bases, with 11 bases between them. CDR3 amino acids: CASSEQAEYGYTF. CDR3 DNA sequence: TGTGCCAGCAGCGAGCAGGCAGAGTATGGCTACACCTTC.

V gene TRBV7-9 combines with J gene TRBJ1-1; D is undetermined. CDR1 and CDR2 from the germline V gene are SEHNR and FQNEAQ (reference sequence). This CDR3 spans 15 amino acids. The V gene lost 3 bases and the J gene lost 5 bases, with 16 bases spanning the gap. CDR3 amino acids: CASSFGGHRGTEAFF. The CDR3 bases are TGTGCCAGCAGCTTCGGAGGCCATCGGGGTACTGAAGCTTTCTTT.

In DNA, the CDR3 is TGTGCCAGCAGCTTCAGCGCCCCTGCCTACAATGAGCAGTTCTTC. This codes for CASSFSAPAYNEQFF. The chain employs TRBV6-2 or TRBV6-3 and TRBJ2-1; D gene ambiguous. This CDR3 comprises 15 residues. V was trimmed by 6 bases and J by 2 bases, leaving 14 bases between them. Germline V CDR1 and CDR2: MNHEY, SVGEGT.

The V and J genes are TRBV19 and TRBJ1-2; D gene unclear. V lost 4 bases and J 6 bases, leaving 9 bases between the germline ends. This CDR3 spans 12 amino acids. From germline, CDR1 is LNHDA and CDR2 SQIVND (reference sequence). CDR3 coding DNA: TGTGCCAGTAGTAGGTTGGGAGATGGCTACACCTTC. Protein sequence: CASSRLGDGYTF.

V gene TRBV5-4 combines with J gene TRBJ1-2; D is unresolved. The germline V gene has CDR1 SGHNT and CDR2 YYREEE (reference sequence). V gave up 4 bases and J gave up 0 bases, with 13 bases separating them. The CDR3 is 15 amino acids. The CDR3 is CASSLVGVANYGYTF. CDR3 bases: TGTGCCAGCAGCCTGGTCGGAGTTGCTAACTATGGCTACACCTTC.

The chain is built from TRBV9 and TRBJ2-2, with TRBD2 matching 8 bases. The J segment lost 5 bases and the V segment lost 4 bases, leaving 10 bases of the junction unmatched. The germline V gene encodes CDR1 SGDLS and CDR2 YYNGEE. This CDR3 region has 16 residues. The CDR3 DNA reads as TGTGCCAGCAGCCTAGAGGTGGCTAGCGGGACCGGGGAGCTGTTTTTT. Its protein product is CASSLEVASGTGELFF. Looking up the rest from reference TRBV9 and TRBJ2-2 gives the full variable domain: DSGVTQTPKHLITATGQRVTLRCSPRSGDLSVYWYQQSLDQGLQFLIQYYNGEERAKGNILERFSAQQFPDLHSELNLSSLELGDSALYFCASSLEVASGTGELFFGEGSRLTVL.

The V call is TRBV18, the J call TRBJ1-1; the D is unclear. The CDR3 spans 17 residues. V was cut by 0 bases and J by 0 bases, with 14 bases left in between. Germline V CDR1 and CDR2: KGHSH, LQKENI. CDR3 in amino acids: CASSPPGIGPMNTEAFF. CDR3 sequence (DNA): TGTGCCAGCTCACCACCCGGGATTGGACCCATGAACACTGAAGCTTTCTTT.

The gene calls are TRBV6-6 and TRBJ2-3, with a tentative D call TRBD2 (6 bases). Per germline, CDR1 MNHNY and CDR2 SVGAGI (reference sequence). This CDR3 has 16 residues. Trimming cost V 0 bases and J 4 bases, with 14 bases left between them. This chain's CDR3 is CASSYSLRGRPDTQYF. CDR3 bases: TGTGCCAGCAGTTACTCTTTGCGGGGAAGGCCAGATACGCAGTATTTT.

The chain links TRBV19 to TRBJ1-5, with TRBD1 matching 8 bases. The germline V gene encodes CDR1 LNHDA and CDR2 SQIVND (reference sequence). Losses at the gene ends were 7 bases for V and 7 bases for J; bases not matched to a gene: 9. CDR3 size: 14 residues. The CDR3 nucleotides are TGTGCCAGTACACAAGACAGGGGAAGACAGCCCCAGCATTTT. Encoded protein: CASTQDRGRQPQHF.

This chain connects TRBV6-1 to TRBJ1-1; D may be TRBD1 (6 bases). Germline V gene data show CDR1 as MNHNS and CDR2 as SASEGT. The V gene lost 2 bases and the J gene lost 1 base, with 11 bases spanning the gap. The CDR3 spans 15 residues. DNA for the CDR3: TGTGCCAGCAGTGAAAGAGGGGGGGCGAACACTGAAGCTTTCTTT. Its translation is CASSERGGANTEAFF.

The genes are TRBV28 and TRBJ1-3, with 9 bases aligning to TRBD1. Losses at the gene ends were 5 bases for V and 4 bases for J; bases not matched to a gene: 9. CDR3 length: 16 residues. CDR1 is MDHEN and CDR2 is SYDVKM in the germline V gene. CDR3 bases: TGTGCCAGCAGTCCCACCGGGACAGGGACCGGAAACACCATATATTTT. Translation gives CASSPTGTGTGNTIYF. Supplemented by reference TRBV28 and TRBJ1-3, the full variable domain reads DVKVTQSSRYLVKRTGEKVFLECVQDMDHENMFWYRQDPGLGLRLIYFSYDVKMKEKGDIPEGYSVSREKKERFSLILESASTNQTSMYLCASSPTGTGTGNTIYFGEGSWLTVV.

This chain connects TRBV19 to TRBJ2-7, with TRBD1 identical over 11 bases. From germline, CDR1 is LNHDA and CDR2 SQIVND (reference sequence). The length of the CDR3 is 14 residues. Trimming removed 8 bases from V and 3 bases from J; junction bases left unmatched: 6. The CDR3 is CASRLGTGGYEQYF. Written as DNA, the CDR3 is TGTGCCAGTCGATTGGGGACAGGGGGCTACGAGCAGTACTTC.